These T cell receptor beta chains were read from a single sample in a study of OX40 agonist ivuxolimab in advanced cancers. Assay used: immunoSEQ multiplex PCR; TCRdb lists only in-frame clones, some missing. The sample lists about 45,000 clones, 89% occurring once. This specimen was CD4+ or CD8+ T cells sorted from blood, taken in a trial of the OX40 agonist ivuxolimab. The receptor source for this set is an adult with an advanced solid tumor such as melanoma, head and neck, liver or kidney cancer. CDR3s include the opening cysteine and the closing phenylalanine or tryptophan. D genes are given only for firm matches. Some rows mark clone size as missing; the rest say once, few, many or name a class of expanded clone.

TRBV7-2,.,TRBD1,TRBJ2-5,TGTGCCAGCAGCCAGGCACAGGGGAAGGGGGAGACCCAGTACTTC,CASSQAQGKGETQYF
TRBV19,.,.,TRBJ1-4,TGTGCCAGTAGTACCCTGAACCGAGCTGCTAATGAAAAACTGTTTTTT,CASSTLNRAANEKLFF
TRBV30,.,.,TRBJ1-2,TGTGCCTGGAGTGTAGTACTGGGCTATGGCTACACCTTC,CAWSVVLGYGYTF
TRBV6-5,.,TRBD1,TRBJ2-7,TGTGCCAGCAGTCCCAACAGGGGTCACGAGCAGTACTTC,CASSPNRGHEQYF
TRBV20-1,once,TRBD2,TRBJ2-1,TGCAGTGTGACTAGCGGGGTTGAGCAGTTCTTC,CSVTSGVEQFF
TRBV21-1,.,.,TRBJ2-5,TGTGCCAGCAGCAAAGGGGCCTGCGGAGAGACCCAGTACTTC,CASSKGACGETQYF
TRBV27,.,.,TRBJ2-3,TGTGCCAGCAGTTTCGGAGCGGGTAGTGCAGATACGCAGTATTTT,CASSFGAGSADTQYF
TRBV2,once,TRBD2,TRBJ2-3,TGTGCCAGCAGTGAAATACGTCTGGCGGGAGGATCAGATACGCAGTATTTT,CASSEIRLAGGSDTQYF
TRBV30,.,.,TRBJ1-3,TGTGCCTGGAGTGCCGGGCCAGGTACTGGAAACACCATATATTTT,CAWSAGPGTGNTIYF
TRBV5-1,.,TRBD1,TRBJ1-2,TGCGCCAGCAGCCCAGGGGACAGGGGGCGCCTAGGTTATGGCTACACCTTC,CASSPGDRGRLGYGYTF
TRBV15,.,TRBD2,TRBJ2-7,TGTGCCACCAGCAGGGTCCCCTCAACTAGCGGGATTCAGTACGAGCAGTACTTC,CATSRVPSTSGIQYEQYF
TRBV11-2,once,.,TRBJ2-3,TGTGCCAGCAGCTTAGGAGCGGAGAGCACAGATACGCAGTATTTT,CASSLGAESTDTQYF
TRBV5-1,.,.,TRBJ1-3,TGCGCCAGCAGCTTATACGGCTCTGGAAACACCATATATTTT,CASSLYGSGNTIYF
TRBV2,.,.,TRBJ2-2,TGTGCCACCGTCTACGGGGGCTCCGGGGAGCTGTTTTTT,CATVYGGSGELFF
TRBV10-3,.,.,TRBJ2-2,TGTGCCATCAAGGAGGGGTCCGGGGAGCTGTTTTTT,CAIKEGSGELFF
TRBV4-1,.,TRBD1,TRBJ2-7,TGCGCCAGCAGCCAGGGGGACAGGGGGTCCTACGAGCAGTACTTC,CASSQGDRGSYEQYF
TRBV27,.,.,TRBJ1-5,TGTGCCAGCCTCCCCCTAGGGAATAGCAATCAGCCCCAGCATTTT,CASLPLGNSNQPQHF
TRBV4-1,.,.,TRBJ2-7,TGCGCCAGCAGCCAAGATGGGATAACCCCCTCCTACGAGCAGTACTTC,CASSQDGITPSYEQYF
TRBV27,once,.,TRBJ2-7,TGTGCCAGCAGTTTACTATCCAGCTACGAGCAGTACTTC,CASSLLSSYEQYF
TRBV30,.,.,TRBJ2-7,TGTGCCTGGAAATCCCTCACCGGGCAGCGCTACGAGCAGTACTTC,CAWKSLTGQRYEQYF
TRBV5-6,once,.,TRBJ1-1,TGTGCCAGCAGCCGCCTCGACATAGGGACTGAAGCTTTCTTT,CASSRLDIGTEAFF
TRBV27,.,.,TRBJ1-1,TGTGCCAGCAGTTTATCTCCAGGTTCGGACACTGAGGCTTTCTTT,CASSLSPGSDTEAFF
TRBV4-1,.,.,TRBJ1-1,TGCGCCAGCAGCCACATTCCGGGACAACTGAACACTGAAGCTTTCTTT,CASSHIPGQLNTEAFF
TRBV6-1,.,.,TRBJ2-7,TGTGCCAGCAGGGGGGTGGCCGGCCGGACACACGAGCAGTACTTC,CASRGVAGRTHEQYF
TRBV11-1,.,.,TRBJ2-5,TGTGCCAGCAGGGACTACCGGGACCCCCTGGAGACCCAGTACTTC,CASRDYRDPLETQYF
TRBV5-6,.,TRBD1,TRBJ2-3,TGTGCCAGCAGCATTGGGACAGGGTCAGATACGCAGTATTTT,CASSIGTGSDTQYF
TRBV19,.,TRBD1,TRBJ2-2,TGTGCCAGTAGTAAGAAATGGACAGGGGACACCGGGGAGCTGTTTTTT,CASSKKWTGDTGELFF
TRBV4-1,.,TRBD1,TRBJ2-7,TGCGCCAGCAGCGAATGGACAGGGGGCGTCTACGAGCAGTACTTC,CASSEWTGGVYEQYF
TRBV4-2,.,.,TRBJ1-1,TGTGCCAGCAGCCCTCCGGAAGTGGAGGGAGGTCAGACTGAAGCTTTCTTT,CASSPPEVEGGQTEAFF
TRBV2,.,.,TRBJ1-2,TGTGCCAGCAGTGCCCCCGAGGGAGGTGGCTACACCTTC,CASSAPEGGGYTF
TRBV5-1,once,.,TRBJ2-2,TGCGCCAGCAGCTTGGGCAGGGTAATGGCCGGGGAGCTGTTTTTT,CASSLGRVMAGELFF
TRBV2,.,TRBD1,TRBJ2-7,TGTGCCAGCAGTGGGGACAGAGCCTACGAGCAGTACTTC,CASSGDRAYEQYF
TRBV27,.,.,TRBJ2-3,TGTGCCAGCAGTTTAGGGGGCTACCCTTCCACAGATACGCAGTATTTT,CASSLGGYPSTDTQYF
TRBV2,.,.,TRBJ2-2,TGTGCCAGCAGTACGGGGTCCTTTACGAACACCGGGGAGCTGTTTTTT,CASSTGSFTNTGELFF
TRBV19,.,.,TRBJ1-6,TGTGCCAGTAGTATCCGGGACTGGAATTCACCCCTCCACTTT,CASSIRDWNSPLHF
TRBV7-6,.,TRBD2,TRBJ2-7,TGTGCCAGCAGCTTTTCGAGCGGGAGACCGGACGAGCAGTACTTC,CASSFSSGRPDEQYF
TRBV6-5,.,.,TRBJ1-2,TGTGCCAGCAGTTACTCGGAAGGGGACCGCTACACCTTC,CASSYSEGDRYTF
TRBV11-2,.,.,TRBJ2-6,TGTGCCAGCAGCTTAGCCCCCGGCCGTCTCGGGGCCAACGTCCTGACTTTC,CASSLAPGRLGANVLTF
TRBV29-1,few,TRBD2,TRBJ2-7,TGCAGCGCCGGGACTAGCGAGACCTACGAGCAGTACTTC,CSAGTSETYEQYF
TRBV15,once,TRBD1,TRBJ2-7,TGTGCCACCAGCTTACCATTACCGGGACAGCGGAACGAGCAGTACTTC,CATSLPLPGQRNEQYF
TRBV5-4,once,TRBD2,TRBJ2-1,TGTGCCAGCAGCGAGCGACTAGCGGGAGCCTACAATGAGCAGTTCTTC,CASSERLAGAYNEQFF
TRBV9,.,.,TRBJ2-7,TGTGCCAGCAGCGTAGACTACAGACAATACGAGCAGTACTTC,CASSVDYRQYEQYF
TRBV25-1,.,.,TRBJ2-7,TGTGCCAGCAGTGGGGCAAAAGAGTTCTACGAGCAGTACTTC,CASSGAKEFYEQYF
TRBV29-1,.,.,TRBJ1-2,TGCAGCGTAAGAGGGGCCTCCTATGGCTACACCTTC,CSVRGASYGYTF
TRBV9,.,.,TRBJ2-3,TGTGCCAGCAGCGTAGTTGACATCACAGATACGCAGTATTTT,CASSVVDITDTQYF